The clone carrying this T cell receptor (beta chain) was seen only once. The sample is drawn from a study of blood T cell repertoires in COVID-19. In the original workflow: The authors estimated nucleated cell counts from reference gene primer amplification. Here immunoSEQ multiplex PCR was the method, and the copy in TCRdb shows in-frame clones only, minus some. From that table come the V and J calls and clone size; the DNA was used to work out D and trimming. The profile covers roughly 150,000 clones, with over 80% appearing a single time and around 6.1% taken by the ten largest. The germline gives CDR1 SGHRS, CDR2 YFSETQ. V lost 1 base and J lost 6; bases outside the gene matches: 8. The CDR3 extends over 16 amino acids.

This chain uses TRBV5-1 with TRBJ2-3, with TRBD1 identical over 10 bases. The material sequenced was peripheral blood. This sequence was found in a man older than 75 with acute or convalescent COVID-19. CDR3 residues: CASSLTGTGVPDTQYF. CDR3 bases: TGCGCCAGCAGCTTGACCGGGACAGGGGTACCTGATACGCAGTATTTT.